Each of the 10 T cell receptor beta chains below was sequenced from the same sample in a study of molecular identifiers for immune sequencing clone quantification. One entry per CDR3 protein, called by TCRdb with MiXCR from the PCR reads. This sample has under 800,000 distinct CDR3 sequences; 25% occur once, and the top ten carry 0.78%. The sequenced sample was naive CD8+ T cells from blood, with Jurkat cell RNA spiked in. As for subset: FACS-sorted CD8+CD4-CCR7+CD45RA+ naive T cells. The receptors were sampled from a human donor in good health. Some libraries in this study had Jurkat cell RNA spiked in.

This sequence joins TRBV27 and TRBJ2-3, with 9 bases identical to TRBD1. The V gene end was trimmed by 4 bases and the J gene end by 2 bases; junction bases not matched to a gene: 7. Germline values: CDR1 MNHEY, CDR2 SMNVEV (reference sequence). The CDR3 runs 16 residues. Written as DNA, the CDR3 is TGTGCCAGCAGTTCACAGGGGGCCTCCTTCACAGATACGCAGTATTTT. It specifies CASSSQGASFTDTQYF.

With regard to this clonotype: At one of its ends the junction is not consistent with the germline gene, which may arise from a read error. The chain recombines TRBV7-2 with TRBJ2-1; D assignment may be TRBD1 or TRBD2 (5 bases each). Looked up from germline, CDR1 is SGHTA and CDR2 is FQGNSA. The length of the CDR3 is 14 residues. The CDR3 sequence is CASSLAFRGNGQFF. The CDR3 DNA reads as TGTGCCAGCAGCTTAGCGTTCCGGGGCAATGGGCAGTTCTTC.

This clonotype showed up many times. This chain connects TRBV7-2 to TRBJ1-2, with unresolved D. Trimming took off 5 bases at V and 0 bases at J, with 7 bases between the two ends. This CDR3 has 13 amino acids. From germline, CDR1 is SGHTA and CDR2 FQGNSA. CDR3 sequence reads: CASSLVPNYGYTF. CDR3 bases: TGTGCCAGCAGCCTCGTTCCTAACTATGGCTACACCTTC.

V gene TRBV3-1 combines with J gene TRBJ2-1, with 8 bases aligning to TRBD1. The CDR3 extends over 15 amino acids. Trimming removed 1 base from V and 3 bases from J; junction bases left unmatched: 2. In germline, CDR1 is LGHDT, CDR2 YNNKEL (reference sequence). This chain's CDR3 is CASSQAGTGYNEQFF. In DNA, the CDR3 is TGTGCCAGCAGCCAAGCGGGGACAGGCTACAATGAGCAGTTCTTC.

About this clonotype itself: Its ends do not fully match the called genes, so a read error is possible. This chain links TRBV5-6 with TRBJ2-3; 11 bases fit TRBD2. Looked up from germline, CDR1 is SGHDT and CDR2 is YYEEEE. The CDR3 contains 16 residues. CDR3 nucleotides: TGTGCCAGCAGCTACCGACTAGCGGGAAGCACAGGTACGCGGTATTTT. Amino acid sequence: CASSYRLAGSTGTRYF.

This clonotype was detected a few times. The gene calls are TRBV20-1 and TRBJ2-5; D ambiguous. Trimming removed 1 base at V and 5 bases at J, with 11 bases between. The CDR3 sequence is 13 residues long. The germline V gene encodes CDR1 DFQATT and CDR2 SNEGSKA (reference sequence). CDR3 in DNA: TGCAGTGCTAGAGCACTCGCTGAGGAGACCCAGTACTTC. Its protein is CSARALAEETQYF.

This clonotype was recorded a few times. A read error is likely, as this CDR3 ends without the conserved phenylalanine or tryptophan. The chain employs TRBV7-2 and TRBJ2-1; possible D gene TRBD2, 6 bases. The germline V and J ends were trimmed by 1 base and 2 bases, with 15 bases remaining between them. The germline gives CDR1 SGHTA, CDR2 FQGNSA. The CDR3 has 17 amino acids. The CDR3 sequence is CASSLEVGEAAYNEQFI. Written as DNA, the CDR3 is TGTGCCAGCAGCTTAGAGGTAGGGGAGGCTGCCTACAATGAGCAGTTCATC.

This clonotype was recorded many times. The V and J genes are TRBV6-5 and TRBJ2-1; 9 bases align to TRBD1. The CDR3 is 15 amino acids. Per germline, CDR1 MNHEY and CDR2 SVGAGI. The ends lost 4 bases at V and 8 bases at J; junction bases unmatched: 9. The CDR3 here is CASSLGTGKYHEQFF. The CDR3 coding sequence is TGTGCCAGCAGTTTAGGGACAGGGAAGTACCATGAGCAGTTCTTC.

This clonotype was seen a handful of times. The chain has TRBV18 and TRBJ1-6, with TRBD1 matching 9 bases. The CDR3 is 15 residues long. V was clipped by 6 bases and J by 10 bases; unmatched bases: 10. Germline assignment: CDR1 KGHSH and CDR2 LQKENI. The CDR3 sequence is CASSPAGQGMSPLHF. CDR3 in DNA: TGTGCCAGCTCGCCCGCGGGACAGGGAATGTCACCCCTCCACTTT.

The rearrangement uses TRBV19 and TRBJ1-5; possible D gene TRBD1, 5 bases. The V end was cut by 7 bases, the J end by 5 bases, with 12 bases between. This CDR3 is 13 amino acids long. The germline V gene has CDR1 LNHDA and CDR2 SQIVND (reference sequence). As DNA, the CDR3 is TGTGCCAGTACCTCCCCGGGGGATCAGCCCCAGCATTTT. Protein product: CASTSPGDQPQHF.